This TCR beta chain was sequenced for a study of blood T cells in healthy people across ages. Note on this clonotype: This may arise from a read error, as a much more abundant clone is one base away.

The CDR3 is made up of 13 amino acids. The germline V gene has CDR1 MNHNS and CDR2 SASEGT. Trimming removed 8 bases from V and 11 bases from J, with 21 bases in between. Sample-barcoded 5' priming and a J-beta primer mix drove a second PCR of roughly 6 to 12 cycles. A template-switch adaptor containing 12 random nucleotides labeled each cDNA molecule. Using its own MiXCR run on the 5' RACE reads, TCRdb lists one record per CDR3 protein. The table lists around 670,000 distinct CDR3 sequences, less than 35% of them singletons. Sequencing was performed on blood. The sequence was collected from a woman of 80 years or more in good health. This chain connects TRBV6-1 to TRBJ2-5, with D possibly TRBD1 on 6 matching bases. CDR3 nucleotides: TGTGCCAGCGAAATCGTCCAGGCAGGGGAGCAGTACTTC. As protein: CASEIVQAGEQYF.